A selection of T cell receptor beta chains follows, all from one sample in a study of T cells after somatic rescue of genetic block. Clones were sequenced by immunoSEQ multiplex PCR, and TCRdb holds only the in-frame ones, with some missing. The repertoire holds some 7,000 clones, with approximately 82% as singletons. The sequenced material came from peripheral blood mononuclear cells (PBMCs). Source of these receptors: a boy aged 10-17 years. Each CDR3 is given with its conserved first and last residue. Each record gives: clone size, V gene, D gene, J gene, CDR3 protein, CDR3 DNA. The D gene is left open where the match is weak. Clone sizes are given selectively: once, few, many, or a class where the clone is expanded.

clone size: .
V gene: TRBV2
D gene: TRBD2
J gene: TRBJ2-5
CDR3 protein: CASSEGGEGTQYF
CDR3 DNA: TGTGCCAGCAGTGAAGGGGGGGAGGGAACCCAGTACTTC

clone size: .
V gene: TRBV7-9
D gene: .
J gene: TRBJ1-4
CDR3 protein: CASSRGRNNEKLFF
CDR3 DNA: TGTGCCAGCAGCCGGGGACGGAATAATGAAAAACTGTTTTTT

clone size: few
V gene: TRBV7-9
D gene: .
J gene: TRBJ1-4
CDR3 protein: CASSPFAGANEKLFF
CDR3 DNA: TGTGCCAGCAGCCCCTTCGCAGGGGCGAATGAAAAACTGTTTTTT

clone size: .
V gene: TRBV29-1
D gene: TRBD2
J gene: TRBJ2-1
CDR3 protein: CSGGASGRGSGNEQFF
CDR3 DNA: TGCAGCGGCGGGGCCAGCGGGAGAGGTTCAGGTAATGAGCAGTTCTTC

clone size: .
V gene: TRBV9
D gene: TRBD2
J gene: TRBJ2-2
CDR3 protein: CASSRGAGELFF
CDR3 DNA: TGTGCCAGCAGCCGGGGGGCCGGGGAGCTGTTTTTT

clone size: .
V gene: TRBV6-6
D gene: .
J gene: TRBJ2-5
CDR3 protein: CASRNREETQYF
CDR3 DNA: TGTGCCAGCAGGAACAGGGAAGAGACCCAGTACTTC

clone size: .
V gene: TRBV5-4
D gene: .
J gene: TRBJ2-7
CDR3 protein: CASSFFPPSYEQYF
CDR3 DNA: TGTGCCAGCAGCTTTTTTCCCCCCTCCTACGAGCAGTACTTC

clone size: few
V gene: TRBV4-1
D gene: .
J gene: TRBJ1-2
CDR3 protein: CASSQAPGKAYGYTF
CDR3 DNA: TGCGCCAGCAGCCAAGCCCCAGGGAAGGCCTATGGCTACACCTTC

clone size: .
V gene: TRBV28
D gene: .
J gene: TRBJ2-3
CDR3 protein: CASSLPGVSTDTQYF
CDR3 DNA: TGTGCCAGCAGCCTCCCGGGGGTTAGCACAGATACGCAGTATTTT

clone size: .
V gene: TRBV11-3
D gene: .
J gene: TRBJ2-7
CDR3 protein: CASSSGGSYEQYF
CDR3 DNA: TGTGCCAGCAGCTCCGGAGGTTCCTACGAGCAGTACTTC

clone size: .
V gene: TRBV6-1
D gene: TRBD1
J gene: TRBJ1-1
CDR3 protein: CASSAHRGNTGTEAFF
CDR3 DNA: TGTGCCAGCAGTGCCCACAGGGGCAATACTGGGACTGAAGCTTTCTTT

clone size: once
V gene: TRBV2
D gene: TRBD1
J gene: TRBJ1-5
CDR3 protein: CASSGTGQDQPQHF
CDR3 DNA: TGTGCCAGCAGTGGGACAGGGCAGGATCAGCCCCAGCATTTT

clone size: .
V gene: TRBV28
D gene: .
J gene: TRBJ1-3
CDR3 protein: CASSVYGNTIYF
CDR3 DNA: TGTGCCAGCAGTGTATATGGAAACACCATATATTTT

clone size: .
V gene: TRBV4-2
D gene: TRBD1
J gene: TRBJ2-2
CDR3 protein: CASSRRTGGTGELFF
CDR3 DNA: TGTGCCAGCAGCCGGCGGACAGGGGGTACCGGGGAGCTGTTTTTT

clone size: .
V gene: TRBV2
D gene: TRBD1
J gene: TRBJ2-7
CDR3 protein: CASTDEQGASYEQYF
CDR3 DNA: TGTGCCAGCACGGATGAACAGGGGGCCTCCTACGAGCAGTACTTC

clone size: .
V gene: TRBV4-1
D gene: .
J gene: TRBJ2-4
CDR3 protein: CASSQEGNPLAKNIQYF
CDR3 DNA: TGCGCCAGCAGCCAAGAGGGGAATCCTCTAGCCAAAAACATTCAGTACTTC

clone size: few
V gene: TRBV10-1
D gene: .
J gene: TRBJ2-1
CDR3 protein: CASSAVPFSYNEQFF
CDR3 DNA: TGCGCCAGCAGCGCCGTTCCTTTCTCCTACAATGAGCAGTTCTTC

clone size: few
V gene: TRBV7-6
D gene: .
J gene: TRBJ2-1
CDR3 protein: CASSYHLAGNEQFF
CDR3 DNA: TGTGCCAGCAGCTACCATCTAGCCGGCAATGAGCAGTTCTTC

clone size: .
V gene: TRBV6-5
D gene: .
J gene: TRBJ2-7
CDR3 protein: CASSYGFAYEQYF
CDR3 DNA: TGTGCCAGCAGTTACGGATTTGCCTACGAGCAGTACTTC

clone size: .
V gene: TRBV5-1
D gene: TRBD1
J gene: TRBJ1-3
CDR3 protein: CASSLSGQGSGNTIYF
CDR3 DNA: TGCGCCAGCAGCTTGAGTGGACAGGGGTCTGGAAACACCATATATTTT

clone size: .
V gene: TRBV11-2
D gene: TRBD1
J gene: TRBJ2-5
CDR3 protein: CASSPGQGGETQYF
CDR3 DNA: TGTGCCAGCAGCCCGGGACAGGGGGGAGAGACCCAGTACTTC

clone size: .
V gene: TRBV28
D gene: .
J gene: TRBJ1-1
CDR3 protein: CASSFYGLRTEAFF
CDR3 DNA: TGTGCCAGCAGTTTTTATGGGCTGAGGACTGAAGCTTTCTTT

clone size: .
V gene: TRBV7-3
D gene: .
J gene: TRBJ1-6
CDR3 protein: CASSLEAGYNSPLHF
CDR3 DNA: TGTGCCAGCAGCTTAGAGGCCGGGTATAATTCACCCCTCCACTTT

clone size: .
V gene: TRBV9
D gene: .
J gene: TRBJ2-3
CDR3 protein: CASSEGDLSSTDTQYF
CDR3 DNA: TGTGCCAGCAGCGAAGGGGACTTATCTAGCACAGATACGCAGTATTTT

clone size: .
V gene: TRBV28
D gene: .
J gene: TRBJ1-2
CDR3 protein: CASRTGNYGYTF
CDR3 DNA: TGTGCCAGCAGGACCGGGAACTATGGCTACACCTTC

clone size: .
V gene: TRBV2
D gene: .
J gene: TRBJ2-5
CDR3 protein: CASREPGPLRETQYF
CDR3 DNA: TGTGCCAGCAGAGAACCGGGTCCTCTGCGGGAGACCCAGTACTTC

clone size: .
V gene: TRBV28
D gene: .
J gene: TRBJ1-1
CDR3 protein: CASSFPLGSQVNTEAFF
CDR3 DNA: TGTGCCAGCAGTTTCCCCCTTGGGAGTCAAGTAAACACTGAAGCTTTCTTT

clone size: .
V gene: TRBV7-8
D gene: TRBD2
J gene: TRBJ2-3
CDR3 protein: CASSLRGRILRQYF
CDR3 DNA: TGTGCCAGCAGCTTGCGCGGGAGGATCCTCCGGCAGTATTTT

clone size: .
V gene: TRBV6-4
D gene: .
J gene: TRBJ2-2
CDR3 protein: CASNSSPNTGELFF
CDR3 DNA: TGTGCCAGCAACTCGAGCCCAAACACCGGGGAGCTGTTTTTT

clone size: .
V gene: TRBV5-1
D gene: .
J gene: TRBJ2-7
CDR3 protein: CASSLGAVRYEQYF
CDR3 DNA: TGCGCCAGCAGCTTGGGGGCGGTTCGCTACGAGCAGTACTTC

clone size: .
V gene: TRBV7-6
D gene: TRBD1
J gene: TRBJ2-2
CDR3 protein: CASSRPIDRVVTGELFF
CDR3 DNA: TGTGCCAGCAGCCGCCCGATTGACAGGGTAGTAACCGGGGAGCTGTTTTTT

clone size: .
V gene: TRBV6-6
D gene: .
J gene: TRBJ2-2
CDR3 protein: CASSLVGPGTGELFF
CDR3 DNA: TGTGCCAGCAGTTTGGTGGGGCCCGGAACCGGGGAGCTGTTTTTT

clone size: .
V gene: TRBV11-3
D gene: .
J gene: TRBJ2-7
CDR3 protein: CASARAQTYEQYF
CDR3 DNA: TGTGCCAGCGCCAGGGCACAGACCTACGAGCAGTACTTC

clone size: .
V gene: TRBV28
D gene: .
J gene: TRBJ2-7
CDR3 protein: CASSFSEGLHEQYF
CDR3 DNA: TGTGCCAGCAGCTTCTCGGAGGGACTGCACGAGCAGTACTTC

clone size: once
V gene: TRBV4-1
D gene: TRBD1
J gene: TRBJ1-1
CDR3 protein: CASRRTGDWFVNTEAFF
CDR3 DNA: TGCGCCAGCCGACGGACAGGGGATTGGTTTGTGAACACTGAAGCTTTCTTT

clone size: medium-sized
V gene: TRBV5-1
D gene: .
J gene: TRBJ2-5
CDR3 protein: CASSSSGLVQETQYF
CDR3 DNA: TGCGCCAGCAGCTCCTCAGGACTTGTCCAAGAGACCCAGTACTTC

clone size: .
V gene: TRBV9
D gene: .
J gene: TRBJ2-7
CDR3 protein: CASSEGGSYPEQYF
CDR3 DNA: TGTGCCAGCAGCGAGGGGGGTTCTTATCCCGAGCAGTACTTC

clone size: .
V gene: TRBV11-1
D gene: .
J gene: TRBJ2-2
CDR3 protein: CASRPVPNTGELFF
CDR3 DNA: TGTGCCAGCAGGCCCGTACCTAACACCGGGGAGCTGTTTTTT

clone size: .
V gene: TRBV7-2
D gene: .
J gene: TRBJ1-6
CDR3 protein: CASSLLNSPLHF
CDR3 DNA: TGTGCCAGCAGCTTACTCAATTCACCCCTCCACTTT

clone size: .
V gene: TRBV5-6
D gene: .
J gene: TRBJ2-3
CDR3 protein: CASSFRVDTQYF
CDR3 DNA: TGTGCCAGCAGCTTCCGGGTAGATACGCAGTATTTT

clone size: once
V gene: TRBV6-5
D gene: TRBD1
J gene: TRBJ1-2
CDR3 protein: CASRAQGALGYTF
CDR3 DNA: TGTGCCAGCAGAGCACAGGGGGCGCTTGGCTACACCTTC

clone size: .
V gene: TRBV27
D gene: TRBD2
J gene: TRBJ2-3
CDR3 protein: CASSLSYERGRDTQYF
CDR3 DNA: TGTGCCAGCAGTTTATCATACGAGCGGGGTAGAGATACGCAGTATTTT

clone size: .
V gene: TRBV12-5
D gene: .
J gene: TRBJ2-1
CDR3 protein: CASGLGGPYNEQFF
CDR3 DNA: TGTGCTAGTGGTTTGGGCGGGCCCTACAATGAGCAGTTCTTC